The 23 T cell receptor beta chains below were found in one sample sequenced in a study of Graves' ophthalmopathy and Graves' hyperthyroidism. Using RNA transcripts, the TCR beta CDR3 regions were amplified. A first-round RT-PCR used HTBI primers, followed by a second-round multiplex PCR. TCRdb re-called the multiplex PCR reads with MiXCR, one entry per CDR3 protein. The table has some 1.1 million distinct CDR3 sequences, 35% to 40% seen once. The sequencing input was peripheral blood or thyroid tissue (not recorded which). The receptors were gathered from an adult man with Graves' hyperthyroidism.

This clonotype was observed a few times. The genes are TRBV28 and TRBJ1-6; D unresolved. Trimming shortened V by 7 bases and J by 3 bases, and 4 bases separated the two germline ends. In germline, CDR1 is MDHEN, CDR2 SYDVKM. The CDR3 runs 12 residues. The CDR3 DNA reads as TGTGCCAGCACGTTCTATAATTCACCCCTCCACTTT. Residues: CASTFYNSPLHF. The variable domain in full, completed from reference TRBV28 and TRBJ1-6, reads DVKVTQSSRYLVKRTGEKVFLECVQDMDHENMFWYRQDPGLGLRLIYFSYDVKMKEKGDIPEGYSVSREKKERFSLILESASTNQTSMYLCASTFYNSPLHFGNGTRLTVT.

This clonotype was recorded once. The chain uses TRBV2 and TRBJ2-7, with 10 bases aligning to TRBD2. This CDR3 is built from 16 residues. V shed 8 bases and J 2 bases; nucleotides not matched to a gene: 12. Per germline, CDR1 SNHLY and CDR2 FYNNEI. CDR3 amino acids: CASFILQREGPYEQYF. The DNA of the CDR3 is TGTGCCAGCTTTATCCTTCAGCGGGAGGGCCCCTACGAGCAGTACTTC. The whole variable domain, filled in from reference TRBV2 and TRBJ2-7, reads EPEVTQTPSHQVTQMGQEVILRCVPISNHLYFYWYRQILGQKVEFLVSFYNNEISEKSEIFDDQFSVERPDGSNFTLKIRSTKLEDSAMYFCASFILQREGPYEQYFGPGTRLTVT.

Note on this clonotype: The CDR3 carries no conserved terminal phenylalanine or tryptophan, so it likely arises from a read error. CDR3 sequence reads: CASSLPRQSSYEQYS. The CDR3, as DNA: TGTGCCAGCAGCCTACCCCGGCAGAGCTCCTACGAGCAGTACTCC. This chain uses TRBV7-9 with TRBJ2-7; D is ambiguous. The length of the CDR3 is 15 residues. Trimming cost V 5 bases and J 0 bases, with 14 bases left between them. The V gene's germline CDR1 is SEHNR and CDR2 FQNEAQ (reference sequence).

The rearrangement links TRBV7-2 to TRBJ1-3, with D maybe TRBD1 (6 bases). CDR1 and CDR2 (germline): SGHTA, FQGNSA. V shed 5 bases and J shed 4 bases, with 12 bases lying between them. The CDR3 sequence is 14 residues long. The CDR3 DNA follows: TGTGCCAGCAGCCCGTCTACAGGGGGAAACACCATATATTTT. Its translation: CASSPSTGGNTIYF.

This clonotype was counted at least ten times. The gene calls are TRBV6-5 and TRBJ2-7; unclear D gene. Germline V gene data show CDR1 as MNHEY and CDR2 as SVGAGI. V lost 9 bases to trimming and J lost 1 base, with 16 bases between them. This CDR3 comprises 14 residues. The CDR3 is CASKLAVWSYEQYF. In DNA form, the CDR3 reads TGTGCCAGTAAGCTTGCCGTCTGGTCCTACGAGCAGTACTTC.

This clonotype was recorded at least ten times. The gene calls are TRBV24-1 and TRBJ2-6, with D possibly TRBD1 on 6 matching bases. Trimming left V 6 bases short and J 0 bases short, with 8 bases between. CDR3 length: 15 amino acids. Per germline, CDR1 KGHDR and CDR2 SFDVKD. The CDR3 DNA sequence: TGTGCCACCAGTACAGGGTCCTCTGGGGCCAACGTCCTGACTTTC. Its protein is CATSTGSSGANVLTF.

Worth noting for this clonotype: A read error is possible here, since a much larger clone lies one base away. V is TRBV25-1 and J is TRBJ1-2, with 7 bases fitting TRBD1. Germline lookup yields CDR1 MGHDK and CDR2 SYGVNS. The V segment lost 6 bases and the J segment 5 bases; nucleotides outside the gene matches: 12. The CDR3 sequence is 15 residues long. The CDR3 coding sequence is TGTGCCAGCAGCAAAGAGTTTAGGGGGCATTATGGCTACACCTTC. It is translated as CASSKEFRGHYGYTF.

V gene TRBV12-3 or TRBV12-4 combines with J gene TRBJ1-5, with unresolved D. The CDR3 has 14 residues. The V and J ends lost 7 bases and 5 bases respectively, with 15 bases between them. The CDR3 nucleotides are TGTGCCAGCAATCTAACGCCGGTGGATCAGCCCCAGCATTTT. Its translation: CASNLTPVDQPQHF.

The V call is TRBV7-9, the J call TRBJ2-7; 10 nucleotides line up with TRBD1. CDR1 SEHNR and CDR2 FQNEAQ come from the germline V gene (reference sequence). Losses at the gene ends were 1 base for V and 5 bases for J; bases not matched to a gene: 8. This CDR3 has 16 residues. CDR3 sequence: CASSLVGTGVTNEQYF. The CDR3 DNA reads TGTGCCAGCAGCTTAGTCGGGACAGGGGTTACCAACGAGCAGTACTTC.

V usage is TRBV5-1 and J usage is TRBJ1-1; 8 bases line up with TRBD1. Trimming at V came to 3 bases and at J to 3 bases, leaving 4 bases not matched to a gene. The germline gives CDR1 SGHRS, CDR2 YFSETQ. The CDR3 has 14 residues. The CDR3 reads CASSSRTGYTEAFF. The CDR3 nucleotides are TGCGCCAGCAGCTCGAGGACAGGGTACACTGAAGCTTTCTTT.

This clonotype was detected ten times or more. The V gene is TRBV7-9, the J gene TRBJ2-7, with TRBD1 matching over 10 bases. Germline V lookup: CDR1 SEHNR, CDR2 FQNEAQ (reference sequence). This CDR3 contains 14 residues. J lost 6 bases, V lost 6 bases, and 8 bases had no gene match. CDR3 region: CASRAGTGATEQYF. The CDR3 DNA reads as TGTGCCAGCAGAGCCGGGACAGGGGCGACCGAGCAGTACTTC.

This chain connects TRBV25-1 to TRBJ1-1; D is unclear. This CDR3 has 15 residues. Germline V lookup: CDR1 MGHDK, CDR2 SYGVNS. V was trimmed by 4 bases and J by 3 bases, leaving 15 bases between them. The CDR3 sequence: CASSASPSRDTEAFF. The CDR3 region has the DNA TGTGCCAGCAGTGCTAGTCCTAGTCGAGACACTGAAGCTTTCTTT. Full variable domain (outside the CDR3, taken from reference TRBV25-1 and TRBJ1-1): EADIYQTPRYLVIGTGKKITLECSQTMGHDKMYWYQQDPGMELHLIHYSYGVNSTEKGDLSSESTVSRIRTEHFPLTLESARPSHTSQYLCASSASPSRDTEAFFGQGTRLTVV.

The rearrangement links TRBV15 to TRBJ2-7; D may be TRBD1 (6 bases). Germline V gives CDR1 LNHNV, CDR2 YYDKDF (reference sequence). This CDR3 spans 14 amino acids. With 3 bases removed from V and 3 bases from J, the gap between germline ends came to 12 bases. In DNA form, the CDR3 reads TGTGCCACCAGCAGCTCAGGGGCCGACTACGAGCAGTACTTC. Residues: CATSSSGADYEQYF.

This clonotype was seen a few times. The chain couples TRBV7-9 to TRBJ1-3; D ambiguous. CDR1 SEHNR and CDR2 FQNEAQ come from the germline V gene (reference sequence). Trimming removed 3 bases from V and 3 bases from J, with 12 bases in between. This CDR3 region has 15 residues. CDR3 sequence: CASSFGGSSGNTIYF. The CDR3 region has the DNA TGTGCCAGCAGCTTTGGAGGGAGTAGTGGAAACACCATATATTTT.

This clonotype was detected a few times. Since a much larger clone is just one base distant, this may be a read error. This chain uses TRBV19 with TRBJ1-2; 8 bases are shared with TRBD1. CDR3 length: 13 amino acids. The V segment lost 5 bases and the J segment 6 bases; nucleotides outside the gene matches: 5. Germline V gives CDR1 LNHDA, CDR2 SQIVND (reference sequence). The CDR3 is CASSSRTGHGYTF. Written as DNA, the CDR3 is TGTGCCAGTAGTTCCCGGACAGGGCATGGCTACACCTTC.

This clonotype occurred many times. V and J are TRBV7-9 and TRBJ1-2, with 10 nucleotides matching TRBD1. The J segment lost 8 bases and the V segment lost 4 bases, leaving 7 bases of the junction unmatched. The germline V gene encodes CDR1 SEHNR and CDR2 FQNEAQ (reference sequence). The CDR3 loop spans 14 amino acids. CDR3: CASSSSGTGAGYTF. The DNA of the CDR3 is TGTGCCAGCAGCTCATCCGGGACAGGGGCCGGCTACACCTTC.

This clonotype showed up many times. The rearrangement uses TRBV11-2 and TRBJ2-7; D unresolved. V lost 5 bases and J 0 bases, leaving 11 bases between the germline ends. The CDR3 runs to 14 residues. Germline values: CDR1 SGHAT, CDR2 FQNNGV. The CDR3 reads CASSPNPSSYEQYF. The CDR3 DNA reads as TGTGCCAGCAGCCCGAATCCTAGCTCCTACGAGCAGTACTTC.

Points on this clonotype: It may be a read error: a sequence one base away is much more abundant. The chain couples TRBV7-2 to TRBJ2-7; TRBD1 aligns across 9 bases. The CDR3 contains 15 residues. Germline V gene data show CDR1 as SGHTA and CDR2 as FQGNSA. The V and J ends lost 8 bases and 3 bases, in that order; junction bases with no gene match: 11. The CDR3 sequence: CASGSDRGSVYEQYF. The DNA for the CDR3 is TGTGCCAGCGGCTCGGACAGGGGCTCGGTCTACGAGCAGTACTTC.

This clonotype was counted many times. The chain is built from TRBV6-5 and TRBJ2-5; TRBD1 aligns across 7 bases. Unmatched junction bases numbered 11, after V lost 2 bases and J lost 2 bases. The CDR3 contains 17 residues. Germline lookup yields CDR1 MNHEY and CDR2 SVGAGI. For the CDR3, the DNA is TGTGCCAGCAGTTACGGGACAGCCCAACGAGTTCAAGAGACCCAGTACTTC. It specifies CASSYGTAQRVQETQYF.

This clonotype occurred many times. V and J are TRBV2 and TRBJ1-1, with a possible D match to TRBD1 (6 bases). The germline CDR1 and CDR2 sequences are SNHLY and FYNNEI. Trimming pared 6 bases from V and 8 bases from J, leaving 13 bases between. This CDR3 has 12 amino acids. The CDR3 is CASRADRQEAFF. DNA of the CDR3: TGTGCCAGCAGAGCGGACAGACAAGAAGCTTTCTTT.

There are many counts of this clonotype. This chain links TRBV7-8 with TRBJ1-6, with D possibly TRBD1 on 5 matching bases. The V gene's germline CDR1 is SGHVS and CDR2 FQNEAQ. V dropped 0 bases and J dropped 9 bases, with 24 bases sitting between them. The CDR3 contains 19 residues. DNA of the CDR3: TGTGCCAGCAGCTTAGCATTTAGGGGCTCCCACGCACGGGTTTCACCCCTCCACTTT. Residues: CASSLAFRGSHARVSPLHF.

This chain uses TRBV12-3 or TRBV12-4 with TRBJ2-7; unclear D gene. CDR3 length: 13 amino acids. V lost 3 bases and J 3 bases, leaving 9 bases between the germline ends. As DNA, the CDR3 is TGTGCCAGCAGTTTTCGTCCTCTCTACGAGCAGTACTTC. Its protein is CASSFRPLYEQYF.

This clonotype came up a few times. The chain uses TRBV30 and TRBJ1-1; weak D call: TRBD1 (6 bases). Germline assignment: CDR1 GTSNPN and CDR2 SVGIG (reference sequence). The CDR3 is made up of 16 amino acids. Trimming took 2 bases from V and 6 from J, leaving 22 bases between them. CDR3: CAWSSVTGDYRAEAFF. CDR3 bases: TGTGCCTGGAGTTCCGTGACAGGTGACTACAGAGCTGAAGCTTTCTTT.